The 18 T cell receptor beta chains below come from one sample, sequenced in a study of blood T cells in healthy people across ages. With a J-beta primer mix and a sample-barcoded 5' primer, a second PCR ran 7 to 11 cycles. MiXCR was run by TCRdb on the 5' RACE reads, yielding one entry per CDR3 protein. The table includes under 2,000,000 distinct CDR3 sequences, just under 50% detected once. Input material: blood. The source is a woman aged 40 to 50 in good health.

Only one count was recorded for this clonotype. V usage is TRBV20-1 and J usage is TRBJ2-4, with D tentatively TRBD1 (5 bases). The J call may be in error: the DNA end matches TRBJ2-7 better. Germline lookup yields CDR1 DFQATT and CDR2 SNEGSKA (reference sequence). The CDR3 sequence is 12 residues long. The chain's CDR3 is CSAATAPYEQYF. The CDR3 DNA follows: TGCAGTGCTGCGACAGCACCCTACGAGCAGTACTTC.

This chain uses TRBV28 with TRBJ2-1; maybe TRBD2 (5 bases). The V gene's germline CDR1 is MDHEN and CDR2 SYDVKM. V lost 4 bases, J lost 5 bases, and 18 bases lay in between. This CDR3 spans 16 amino acids. The CDR3 DNA reads TGTGCCAGCAGTTCCCTAGAGAGGACTGGAGACAATGAGCAGTTCTTC. Translating gives CASSSLERTGDNEQFF.

This chain connects TRBV6-2 or TRBV6-3 to TRBJ1-4; weak D call: TRBD1 (6 bases). CDR1 is MNHEY and CDR2 is SVGEGT in the germline V gene. V gave up 7 bases and J gave up 3 bases, with 12 bases separating them. This CDR3 region has 14 residues. The CDR3 coding sequence is TGTGCCAGCACCGGACAGCCCTCTAATGAAAAACTGTTTTTT. As protein: CASTGQPSNEKLFF.

A few counts support this clonotype. The chain recombines TRBV3-1 with TRBJ1-2; 9 bases line up with TRBD1. The CDR3 is 14 residues long. After removal of 4 bases from V and 6 bases from J, the junction contained 6 bases not matched to a gene. CDR1 LGHDT and CDR2 YNNKEL come from the germline V gene (reference sequence). In nucleotides, the CDR3 is TGTGCCAGCAGCCCCCGACAGGGGGTAGATGGCTACACCTTC. Protein sequence: CASSPRQGVDGYTF.

In its sample, this clonotype was seen once. The V call is TRBV5-6, the J call TRBJ1-2; D is possibly TRBD1 (5 bases). The CDR3 is 13 amino acids. Germline CDR1 SGHDT, CDR2 YYEEEE. Deletions cut 4 bases from V and 6 bases from J, with 13 bases between. CDR3 bases: TGTGCCAGCAGCGTGCCGGGACTCCATGGCTACACCTTC. Its protein is CASSVPGLHGYTF.

CDR3 DNA sequence: TGTGCCAGCAGCTTAGGGGGTAGCGGGGTCGAGCAGTTCTTC. Its protein product is CASSLGGSGVEQFF. V usage is TRBV7-8 and J usage is TRBJ2-1; 8 bases align to TRBD2. Germline V gene sequence: CDR1 SGHVS, CDR2 FQNEAQ. J lost 10 bases, V lost 1 base, and 6 bases had no gene match. This CDR3 region has 14 residues.

CDR3 in amino acids: CSFLGLAGPRGAYNEQFF. The CDR3 coding sequence is TGCAGCTTCCTGGGACTAGCGGGGCCCCGAGGGGCCTACAATGAGCAGTTCTTC. The chain is built from TRBV29-1 and TRBJ2-1; TRBD2 agrees at 13 bases. Germline lookup yields CDR1 SQVTM and CDR2 ANQGSEA. The CDR3 consists of 18 residues. The V segment lost 8 bases and the J segment 2 bases; nucleotides outside the gene matches: 15.

Only a few counts were recorded for this clonotype. The chain is built from TRBV20-1 and TRBJ2-7; D may be TRBD2 (7 bases). V was cut by 0 bases and J by 6 bases, with 12 bases left in between. Germline CDR1 DFQATT, CDR2 SNEGSKA (reference sequence). The CDR3 contains 13 residues. CDR3 nucleotide sequence: TGCAGTGCTAGAGATTCTGGGGGGGCCGAGCAGTACTTC. Amino acid sequence: CSARDSGGAEQYF.

This clonotype was recorded a few times. The chain is built from TRBV7-2 and TRBJ2-5; TRBD2 aligns across 7 bases. The V gene end was trimmed by 4 bases and the J gene end by 7 bases; junction bases not matched to a gene: 12. CDR1 is SGHTA, CDR2 FQGNSA, per germline. This CDR3 region has 15 residues. CDR3 coding DNA: TGTGCCAGCAGCTCATTTGGACCGGGGGGTCTGACCCAGTACTTC. Translated: CASSSFGPGGLTQYF.

This sequence joins TRBV11-2 and TRBJ1-2; D uncertain. The CDR3 consists of 15 residues. The V end lost 5 bases, the J end lost 7 bases, and 20 bases lay between the germline ends. From germline, CDR1 is SGHAT and CDR2 FQNNGV. The CDR3 reads CASSRTVNSAGGYTF. In DNA, the CDR3 is TGTGCCAGCAGCCGAACAGTGAACTCTGCTGGTGGCTACACCTTC.

This clonotype was found many times. The chain is built from TRBV7-2 and TRBJ2-1, with 9 positions matching TRBD2. Germline trimming cut 1 base from V and 9 bases from J; bases unmatched to any gene: 4. CDR3 length: 14 amino acids. Germline V gives CDR1 SGHTA, CDR2 FQGNSA. This CDR3 is CASSLGGGAGEQFF. The CDR3 coding sequence is TGTGCCAGCAGCTTAGGCGGGGGGGCAGGTGAGCAGTTCTTC. The full variable domain, its missing parts supplied by reference TRBV7-2 and TRBJ2-1, is GAGVSQSPSNKVTEKGKDVELRCDPISGHTALYWYRQSLGQGLEFLIYFQGNSAPDKSGLPSDRFSAERTGGSVSTLTIQRTQQEDSAVYLCASSLGGGAGEQFFGPGTRLTVL.

V and J are TRBV12-3 or TRBV12-4 and TRBJ2-1; D possibly corresponds to TRBD2 (6 bases). There are 11 residues in the CDR3. The germline V and J ends were trimmed by 6 bases and 14 bases, with 14 bases remaining between them. The CDR3 here is CASRDAGGEFF. Written as DNA, the CDR3 is TGTGCCAGCAGAGACGCTGGCGGGGAGTTCTTC.

For this clonotype: One end of the junction does not line up with germline, which may come from a read error. The chain combines TRBV20-1 with TRBJ2-7; D perhaps matches TRBD2 (6 bases). The germline CDR1 and CDR2 sequences are DFQATT and SNEGSKA (reference sequence). The CDR3 covers 15 residues. The CDR3, as DNA: TGCGGTGCTAGTCATAGGGCCGGAGGGTACTACGAGCAGTACTTC. Its translation is CGASHRAGGYYEQYF.

The chain couples TRBV7-2 to TRBJ2-4, with a weak D call TRBD2 (5 bases). Germline loops: CDR1 SGHTA, CDR2 FQGNSA. V dropped 7 bases and J dropped 7 bases, with 20 bases sitting between them. This CDR3 has 15 residues. The CDR3 coding sequence is TGTGCCAGCAACAGCCCGACTGTCCGGAGGAACATTCAGTACTTC. It is translated as CASNSPTVRRNIQYF.

The chain recombines TRBV10-3 with TRBJ2-3; 10 bases match TRBD2. Germline trimming cut 0 bases from V and 1 base from J; bases unmatched to any gene: 10. The CDR3 consists of 19 residues. CDR1 and CDR2 from the germline V gene are ENHRY and SYGVKD. CDR3 protein: CAISESNSGGQRGTDTQYF. In DNA form, the CDR3 reads TGTGCCATCAGTGAGTCAAATAGCGGGGGGCAACGAGGCACAGATACGCAGTATTTT.

This clonotype has at least ten counts. The rearrangement uses TRBV5-1 and TRBJ2-1; 10 bases match TRBD1. Germline V CDR1 and CDR2: SGHRS, YFSETQ. This CDR3 contains 14 residues. J lost 7 bases, V lost 4 bases, and 5 bases had no gene match. The chain's CDR3 is CASSPGQGNNEQFF. CDR3 DNA: TGCGCCAGCAGCCCGGGACAGGGGAATAATGAGCAGTTCTTC.

This chain links TRBV6-1 with TRBJ2-7; 9 bases agree with TRBD2. The CDR3 has 19 amino acids. Germline CDR1 MNHNS, CDR2 SASEGT. V lost 7 bases, J lost 3 bases, and 22 bases stayed unmatched. Here the CDR3 reads CASILTQGLASTKDYEQYF. The DNA for the CDR3 is TGTGCCAGCATCCTGACCCAGGGACTAGCTAGCACTAAGGACTACGAGCAGTACTTC.

Of note for this clonotype: The junction shows a germline mismatch at one end, possibly a read error. The chain combines TRBV27 with TRBJ1-2; D remains unclear. From germline, CDR1 is MNHEY and CDR2 SMNVEV (reference sequence). CDR3 length: 16 residues. CDR3 DNA sequence: TGTGCCAGCAGTTTCAGCGGTACGGCAATTGGGCCTGGCTACGCCTTC. Its translation is CASSFSGTAIGPGYAF.